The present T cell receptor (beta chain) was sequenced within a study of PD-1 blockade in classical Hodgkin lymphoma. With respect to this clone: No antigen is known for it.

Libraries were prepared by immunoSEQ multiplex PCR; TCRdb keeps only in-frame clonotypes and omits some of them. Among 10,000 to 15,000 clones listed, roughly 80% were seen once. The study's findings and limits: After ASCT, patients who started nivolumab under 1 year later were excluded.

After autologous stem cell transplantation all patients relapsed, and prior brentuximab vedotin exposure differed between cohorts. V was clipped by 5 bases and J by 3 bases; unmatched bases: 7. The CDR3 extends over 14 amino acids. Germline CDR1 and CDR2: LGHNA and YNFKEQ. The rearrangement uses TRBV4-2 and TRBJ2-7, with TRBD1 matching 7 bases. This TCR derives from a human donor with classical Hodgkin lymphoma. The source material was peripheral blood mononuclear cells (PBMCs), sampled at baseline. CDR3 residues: CASSTPQGNYEQYF. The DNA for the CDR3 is TGTGCCAGCAGCACGCCACAGGGGAACTACGAGCAGTACTTC.